The entry below describes one T cell receptor (beta chain). The data are from a study of blood T cell repertoires in COVID-19. Trimming cost V 3 bases and J 0 bases, with 13 bases left between them. This CDR3 spans 16 amino acids. Germline-derived CDR1 and CDR2 are SGHRS and YFSETQ. The method was immunoSEQ multiplex PCR; TCRdb's version includes in-frame clones alone and lacks a portion of them. Of a few hundred thousand clones listed, around nine tenths are singletons. The rearrangement uses TRBV5-1 and TRBJ1-3; D gene ambiguous. The sample consisted of PBMCs or T cells enriched from blood (not recorded which). The clonotype originates from a woman younger than 45 who had recovered from COVID-19. The DNA of the CDR3 is TGCGCCAGCAGCTCCTCAGCGGTCAGCTCTGGAAACACCATATATTTT. It translates to CASSSSAVSSGNTIYF.